The rows below give T cell receptor beta chains drawn from one sample of a study of T cell responses to AZD1222 COVID-19 vaccine. The repertoire was sequenced with immunoSEQ multiplex PCR; TCRdb's copy has only in-frame clones and lacks some. The table shows roughly 150,000 clones, with 85% to 95% occurring only once. Here the sequenced sample was peripheral blood, taken 28 days after the second AZD1222 dose. All receptors come from an adult who received the AZD1222 COVID-19 vaccine. Each CDR3 is given with its conserved first and last residue. D genes are given only for firm matches.

j_call: TRBJ1-2; d_call: .; v_call: TRBV3-1/TRBV3-2; cdr3_nt: TGTGCCAGCAGCCCACCTTGGACGGTCTATGGCTACACCTTC; cdr3_aa: CASSPPWTVYGYTF
j_call: TRBJ2-7; d_call: .; v_call: TRBV9; cdr3_nt: TGTGCCAGCAGCGTAGGCATCGATCGGAGGGCCTTATCGGAGGTGCAGTACTTC; cdr3_aa: CASSVGIDRRALSEVQYF
j_call: TRBJ2-3; d_call: .; v_call: TRBV28; cdr3_nt: TGTGCCAGCAGTTCGGGGATCCCAGATACGCAGTATTTT; cdr3_aa: CASSSGIPDTQYF
j_call: TRBJ1-4; d_call: TRBD1; v_call: TRBV7-9; cdr3_nt: TGTGCCAGCAGCTTATGGACAGGGAGGTCGACTAATGAAAAACTGTTTTTT; cdr3_aa: CASSLWTGRSTNEKLFF
j_call: TRBJ1-1; d_call: .; v_call: TRBV7-9; cdr3_nt: TGTGCCAGCAGCTTAATTCCGATTCACACTGAAGCTTTCTTT; cdr3_aa: CASSLIPIHTEAFF
j_call: TRBJ2-3; d_call: .; v_call: TRBV7-9; cdr3_nt: TGTGCCAGCAGCCTAGGGGGGCCGAGGAGCACAGATACGCAGTATTTT; cdr3_aa: CASSLGGPRSTDTQYF
j_call: TRBJ1-2; d_call: TRBD1; v_call: TRBV7-2; cdr3_nt: TGTGCCAGCAGCTACGCATTGAGGCCCGCAGGGGGCGTATCGGCCCACTACACCTTC; cdr3_aa: CASSYALRPAGGVSAHYTF
j_call: TRBJ2-4; d_call: .; v_call: TRBV7-9; cdr3_nt: TGTGCCAGCAGCGCTAGTCGGGACGGAGTAGCCAAAAACATTCAGTACTTC; cdr3_aa: CASSASRDGVAKNIQYF
j_call: TRBJ1-2; d_call: .; v_call: TRBV15; cdr3_nt: TGTGCCACCAGCAGAGGCAGGGACTATGGCTACACCTTC; cdr3_aa: CATSRGRDYGYTF
j_call: TRBJ2-3; d_call: TRBD2; v_call: TRBV19; cdr3_nt: TGTGCCAGTAGTACCGGGACTAGCGCAGATACGCAGTATTTT; cdr3_aa: CASSTGTSADTQYF
j_call: TRBJ2-3; d_call: TRBD2; v_call: TRBV7-9; cdr3_nt: TGTGCCAGCAGCTTGCGGGGGGTCCTGGGAAAGGATACGCAGTATTTT; cdr3_aa: CASSLRGVLGKDTQYF
j_call: TRBJ1-5; d_call: .; v_call: TRBV5-5; cdr3_nt: TGTGCCAGCAGCTTGGCAGTGACTAGCAATCAGCCCCAGCATTTT; cdr3_aa: CASSLAVTSNQPQHF
j_call: TRBJ2-1; d_call: .; v_call: TRBV9; cdr3_nt: TGTGCCAGCAGCTCCAGGCCACCCTACAATGAGCAGTTCTTC; cdr3_aa: CASSSRPPYNEQFF
j_call: TRBJ1-3; d_call: TRBD1; v_call: TRBV5-1; cdr3_nt: TGCGCCAGCAGCGCAGGGACAGCCTCTGGAAACACCATATATTTT; cdr3_aa: CASSAGTASGNTIYF
j_call: TRBJ2-6; d_call: .; v_call: TRBV30; cdr3_nt: TGTGCCTGGAGTGGTGGGACCGGGGCCAACGTCCTGACTTTC; cdr3_aa: CAWSGGTGANVLTF
j_call: TRBJ1-6; d_call: .; v_call: TRBV29-1; cdr3_nt: TGCAGCGTTGGCACAGACTATAATTCACCCCTCCACTTT; cdr3_aa: CSVGTDYNSPLHF
j_call: TRBJ1-1; d_call: .; v_call: TRBV30; cdr3_nt: TGTGCCTGGAGTGTACTGGTAAACACTGAAGCTTTCTTT; cdr3_aa: CAWSVLVNTEAFF